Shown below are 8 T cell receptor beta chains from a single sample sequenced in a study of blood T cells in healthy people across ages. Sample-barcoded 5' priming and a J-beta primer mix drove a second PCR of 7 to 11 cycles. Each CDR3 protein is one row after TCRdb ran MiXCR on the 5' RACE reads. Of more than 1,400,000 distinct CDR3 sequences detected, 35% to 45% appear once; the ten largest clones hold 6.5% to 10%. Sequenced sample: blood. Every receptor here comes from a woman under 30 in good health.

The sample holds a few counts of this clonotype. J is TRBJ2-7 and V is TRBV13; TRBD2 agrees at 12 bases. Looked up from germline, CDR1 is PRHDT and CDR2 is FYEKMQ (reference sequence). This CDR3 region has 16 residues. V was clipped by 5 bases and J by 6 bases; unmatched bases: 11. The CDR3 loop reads CASSLSRTSGIREQYF. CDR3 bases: TGTGCCAGCAGCCTGAGTCGGACTAGCGGGATCCGCGAGCAGTACTTC.

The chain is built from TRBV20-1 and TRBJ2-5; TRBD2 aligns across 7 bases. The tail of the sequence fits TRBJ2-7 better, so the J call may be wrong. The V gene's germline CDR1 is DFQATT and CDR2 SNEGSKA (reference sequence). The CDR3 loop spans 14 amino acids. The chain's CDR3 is CSASLAGASNEQYF. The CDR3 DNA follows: TGCAGTGCTAGCCTGGCGGGAGCCTCGAACGAGCAGTACTTC.

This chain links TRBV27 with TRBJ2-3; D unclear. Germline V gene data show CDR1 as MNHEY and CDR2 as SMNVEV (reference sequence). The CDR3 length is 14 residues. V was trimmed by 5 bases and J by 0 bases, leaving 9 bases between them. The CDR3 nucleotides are TGTGCCAGCAGTACCGAGGACAGCACAGATACGCAGTATTTT. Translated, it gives CASSTEDSTDTQYF.

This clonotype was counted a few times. Here the CDR3 DNA reads TGTGCCATCATGGCGTCTAGCGGGAGGGTCGAGCAGTACTTC. It codes for CAIMASSGRVEQYF. The chain combines TRBV10-3 with TRBJ2-4; 12 bases match TRBD2. The end of the DNA fits TRBJ2-7 better, so the J call may be wrong. From germline, CDR1 is ENHRY and CDR2 SYGVKD. The CDR3 has 14 residues.

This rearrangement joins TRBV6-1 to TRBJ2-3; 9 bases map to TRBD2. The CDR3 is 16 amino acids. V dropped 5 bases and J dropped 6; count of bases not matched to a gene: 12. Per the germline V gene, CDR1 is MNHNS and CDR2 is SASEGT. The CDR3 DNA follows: TGTGCCAGCAGTCCCCGAATAGCGGGGGAGGGGGATACGCAGTATTTT. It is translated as CASSPRIAGEGDTQYF.

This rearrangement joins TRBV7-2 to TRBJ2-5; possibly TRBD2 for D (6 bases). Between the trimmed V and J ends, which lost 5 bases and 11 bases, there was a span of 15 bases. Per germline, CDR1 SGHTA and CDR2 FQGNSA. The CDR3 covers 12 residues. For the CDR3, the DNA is TGTGCCAGCAGCGCTAGCCGTCGGGAGCAGTACTTC. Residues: CASSASRREQYF.

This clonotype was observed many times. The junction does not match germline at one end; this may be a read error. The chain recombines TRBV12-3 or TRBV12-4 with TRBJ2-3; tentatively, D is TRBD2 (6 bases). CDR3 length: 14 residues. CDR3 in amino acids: CASSLAAGTDTQYF. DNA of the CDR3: TGTGCCAGCAGCTTAGCGGCAGGCACAGATACGCAGTATTTT.

The CDR3: CSVGLAGTSAYNEQFF. The CDR3 DNA is TGCAGCGTTGGACTTGCCGGGACTAGCGCCTACAATGAGCAGTTCTTC. This rearrangement joins TRBV29-1 to TRBJ2-1; 10 nucleotides agree with TRBD2. The CDR3 sequence is 16 residues long. The germline V gene encodes CDR1 SQVTM and CDR2 ANQGSEA. Trimming at V came to 4 bases and at J to 2 bases, leaving 8 bases not matched to a gene.